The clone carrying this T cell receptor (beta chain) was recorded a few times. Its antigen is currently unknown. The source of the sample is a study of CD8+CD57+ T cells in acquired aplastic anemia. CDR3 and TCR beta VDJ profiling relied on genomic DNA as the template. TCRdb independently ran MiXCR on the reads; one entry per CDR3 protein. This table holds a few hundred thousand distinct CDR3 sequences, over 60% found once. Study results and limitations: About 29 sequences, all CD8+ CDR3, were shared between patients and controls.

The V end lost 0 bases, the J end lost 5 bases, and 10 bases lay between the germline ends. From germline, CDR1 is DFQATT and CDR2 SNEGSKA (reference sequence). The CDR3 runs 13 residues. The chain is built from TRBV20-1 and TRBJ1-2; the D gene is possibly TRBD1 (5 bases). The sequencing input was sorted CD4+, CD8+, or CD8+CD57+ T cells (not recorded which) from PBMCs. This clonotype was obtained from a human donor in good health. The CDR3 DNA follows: TGCAGTGCTAGAGATGGACGGACATATGGCTACACCTTC. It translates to CSARDGRTYGYTF.